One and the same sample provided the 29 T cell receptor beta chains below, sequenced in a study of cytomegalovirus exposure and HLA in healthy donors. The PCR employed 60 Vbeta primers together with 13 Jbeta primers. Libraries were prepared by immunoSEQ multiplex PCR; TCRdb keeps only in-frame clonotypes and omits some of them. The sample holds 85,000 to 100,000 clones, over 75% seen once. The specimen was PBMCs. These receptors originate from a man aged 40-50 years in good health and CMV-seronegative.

CDR3 in amino acids: CAISNSVGKNEQYF. The CDR3 DNA reads as TGTGCCATCAGCAATAGCGTTGGGAAAAACGAGCAGTACTTC. The chain is built from TRBV10-3 and TRBJ2-7, with D maybe TRBD2 (5 bases). CDR3 length: 14 amino acids. In germline, CDR1 is ENHRY, CDR2 SYGVKD. V was cut by 6 bases and J by 5 bases, with 17 bases left in between.

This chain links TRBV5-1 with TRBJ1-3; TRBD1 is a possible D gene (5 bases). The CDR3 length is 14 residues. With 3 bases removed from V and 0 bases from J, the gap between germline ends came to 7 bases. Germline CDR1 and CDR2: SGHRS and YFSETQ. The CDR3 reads CASSSDNSGNTIYF. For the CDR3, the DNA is TGCGCCAGCAGCTCGGACAACTCTGGAAACACCATATATTTT. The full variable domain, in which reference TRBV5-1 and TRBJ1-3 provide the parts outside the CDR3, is KAGVTQTPRYLIKTRGQQVTLSCSPISGHRSVSWYQQTPGQGLQFLFEYFSETQRNKGNFPGRFSGRQFSNSRSEMNVSTLELGDSALYLCASSSDNSGNTIYFGEGSWLTVV.

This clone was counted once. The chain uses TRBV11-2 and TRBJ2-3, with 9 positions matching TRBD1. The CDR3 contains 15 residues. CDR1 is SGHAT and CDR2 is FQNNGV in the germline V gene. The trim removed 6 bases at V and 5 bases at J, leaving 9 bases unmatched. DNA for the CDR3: TGTGCCAGCAGAAACGACAGGGGGAAGCTAGATACGCAGTATTTT. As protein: CASRNDRGKLDTQYF.

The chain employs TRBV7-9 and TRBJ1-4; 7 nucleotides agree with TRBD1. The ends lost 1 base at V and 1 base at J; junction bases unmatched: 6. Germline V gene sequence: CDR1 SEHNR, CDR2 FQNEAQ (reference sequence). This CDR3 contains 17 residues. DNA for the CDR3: TGTGCCAGCAGCTTAGAAGGGAGGACAGGAACTAATGAAAAACTGTTTTTT. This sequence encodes CASSLEGRTGTNEKLFF.

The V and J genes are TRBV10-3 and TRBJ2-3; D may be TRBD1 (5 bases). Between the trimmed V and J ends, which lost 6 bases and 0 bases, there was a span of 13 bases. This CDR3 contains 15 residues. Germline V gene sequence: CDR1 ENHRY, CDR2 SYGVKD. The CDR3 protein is CAIRPPGLSTDTQYF. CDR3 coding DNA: TGTGCCATCAGACCACCAGGGCTTAGCACAGATACGCAGTATTTT.

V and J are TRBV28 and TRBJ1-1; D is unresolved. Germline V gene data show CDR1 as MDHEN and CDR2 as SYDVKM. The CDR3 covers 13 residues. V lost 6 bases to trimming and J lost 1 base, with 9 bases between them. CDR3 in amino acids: CASRLGPNTEAFF. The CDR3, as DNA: TGTGCCAGCAGGCTGGGCCCGAACACTGAAGCTTTCTTT.

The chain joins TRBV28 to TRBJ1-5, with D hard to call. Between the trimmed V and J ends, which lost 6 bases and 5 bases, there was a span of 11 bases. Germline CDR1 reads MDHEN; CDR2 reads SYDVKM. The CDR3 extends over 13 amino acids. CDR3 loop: CASSSVGYQPQHF. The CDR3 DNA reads TGTGCCAGCAGCTCCGTTGGCTATCAGCCCCAGCATTTT.

The CDR3 DNA reads TGCGCCAGCAGCTTGGGAGGACAGGGTTCCTACGAGCAGTACTTC. Translating gives CASSLGGQGSYEQYF. The chain employs TRBV5-1 and TRBJ2-7, with 8 bases matching TRBD1. The CDR3 loop spans 15 amino acids. The germline gives CDR1 SGHRS, CDR2 YFSETQ. Unmatched junction bases numbered 3, after V lost 0 bases and J lost 1 base.

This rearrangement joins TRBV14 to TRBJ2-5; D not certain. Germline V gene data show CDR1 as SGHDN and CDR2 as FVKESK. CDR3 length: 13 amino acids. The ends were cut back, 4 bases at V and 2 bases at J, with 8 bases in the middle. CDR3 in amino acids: CASSRSRQETQYF. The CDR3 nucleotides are TGTGCCAGCAGCCGGAGTCGGCAAGAGACCCAGTACTTC.

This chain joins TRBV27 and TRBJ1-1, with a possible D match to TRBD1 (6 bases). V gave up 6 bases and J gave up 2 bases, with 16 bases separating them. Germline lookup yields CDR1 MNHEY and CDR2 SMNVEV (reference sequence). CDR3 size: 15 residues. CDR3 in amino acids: CASRQTGHINTEAFF. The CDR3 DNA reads TGTGCCAGCAGGCAAACGGGACACATAAACACTGAAGCTTTCTTT.

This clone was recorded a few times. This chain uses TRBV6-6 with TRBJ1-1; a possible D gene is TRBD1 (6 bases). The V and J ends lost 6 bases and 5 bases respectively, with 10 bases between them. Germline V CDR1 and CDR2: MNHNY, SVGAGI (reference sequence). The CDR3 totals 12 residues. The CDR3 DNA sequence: TGTGCCAGCAGCCCCGACAGGACTGAAGCTTTCTTT. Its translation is CASSPDRTEAFF.

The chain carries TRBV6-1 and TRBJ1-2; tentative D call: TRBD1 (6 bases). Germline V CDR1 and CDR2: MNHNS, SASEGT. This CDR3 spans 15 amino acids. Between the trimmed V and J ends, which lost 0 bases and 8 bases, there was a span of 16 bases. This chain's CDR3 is CASSEAFGGQWGYTF. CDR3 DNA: TGTGCCAGCAGTGAAGCTTTCGGGGGGCAATGGGGCTACACCTTC.

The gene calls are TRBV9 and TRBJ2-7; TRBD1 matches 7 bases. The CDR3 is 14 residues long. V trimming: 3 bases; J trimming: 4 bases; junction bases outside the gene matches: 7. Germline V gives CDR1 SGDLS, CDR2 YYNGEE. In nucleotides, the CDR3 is TGTGCCAGCAGCGCAGACAGGGAAGGTTACGAGCAGTACTTC. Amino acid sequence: CASSADREGYEQYF.

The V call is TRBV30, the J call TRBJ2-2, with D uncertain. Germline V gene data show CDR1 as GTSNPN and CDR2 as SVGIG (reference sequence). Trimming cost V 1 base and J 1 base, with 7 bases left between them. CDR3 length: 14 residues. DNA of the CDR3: TGTGCCTGGAGTGCGCTTAGGAACACCGGGGAGCTGTTTTTT. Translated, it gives CAWSALRNTGELFF. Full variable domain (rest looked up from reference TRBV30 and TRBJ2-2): SQTIHQWPATLVQPVGSPLSLECTVEGTSNPNLYWYRQAAGRGLQLLFYSVGIGQISSEVPQNLSASRPQDRQFILSSKKLLLSDSGFYLCAWSALRNTGELFFGEGSRLTVL.

CDR3 in DNA: TGTGCCTGGACCGGGACAAATAATTCACCCCTCCACTTT. Translating it yields CAWTGTNNSPLHF. This sequence joins TRBV30 and TRBJ1-6; perhaps TRBD1 as D (6 bases). The CDR3 sequence is 13 residues long. Trimming cost V 4 bases and J 5 bases, with 9 bases left between them. The V gene's germline CDR1 is GTSNPN and CDR2 SVGIG (reference sequence).

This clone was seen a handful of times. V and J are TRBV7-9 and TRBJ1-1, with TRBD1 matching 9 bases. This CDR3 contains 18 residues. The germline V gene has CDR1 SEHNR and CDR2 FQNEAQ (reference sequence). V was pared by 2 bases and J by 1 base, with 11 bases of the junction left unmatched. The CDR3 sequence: CASSLPTGGRGTNTEAFF. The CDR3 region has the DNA TGTGCCAGCAGCTTACCCACAGGGGGCAGGGGGACGAACACTGAAGCTTTCTTT.

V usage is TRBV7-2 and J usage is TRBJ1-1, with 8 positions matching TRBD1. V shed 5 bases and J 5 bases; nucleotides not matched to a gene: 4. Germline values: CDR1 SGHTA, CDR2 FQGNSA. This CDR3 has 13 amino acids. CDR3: CASSIRGRTEAFF. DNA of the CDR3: TGTGCCAGCAGCATCAGGGGGCGGACTGAAGCTTTCTTT.

The CDR3, as DNA: TGTGCCACCCGGCAGGGGGTGAACACCGGGGAGCTGTTTTTT. Protein: CATRQGVNTGELFF. The V gene is TRBV15, the J gene TRBJ2-2; 7 nucleotides match TRBD1. The germline CDR1 and CDR2 sequences are LNHNV and YYDKDF (reference sequence). CDR3 size: 14 residues. Losses at the gene ends were 8 bases for V and 1 base for J; bases not matched to a gene: 4. Drawing the rest from reference TRBV15 and TRBJ2-2, the complete variable domain is DAMVIQNPRYQVTQFGKPVTLSCSQTLNHNVMYWYQQKSSQAPKLLFHYYDKDFNNEADTPDNFQSRRPNTSFCFLDIRSPGLGDTAMYLCATRQGVNTGELFFGEGSRLTVL.

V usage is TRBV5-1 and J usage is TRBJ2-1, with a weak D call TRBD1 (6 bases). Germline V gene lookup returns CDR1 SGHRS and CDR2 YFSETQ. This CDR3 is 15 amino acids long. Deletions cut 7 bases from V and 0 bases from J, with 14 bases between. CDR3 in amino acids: CASAQDSLSYNEQFF. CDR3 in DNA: TGCGCCAGCGCCCAGGACAGCCTCTCCTACAATGAGCAGTTCTTC.

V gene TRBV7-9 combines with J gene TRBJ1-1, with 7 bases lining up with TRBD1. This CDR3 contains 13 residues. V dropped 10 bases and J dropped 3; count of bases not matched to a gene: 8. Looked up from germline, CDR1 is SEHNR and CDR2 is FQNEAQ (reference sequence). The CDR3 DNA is TGTGCCATAGGTCTCAGGGGGTACACTGAAGCTTTCTTT. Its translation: CAIGLRGYTEAFF.

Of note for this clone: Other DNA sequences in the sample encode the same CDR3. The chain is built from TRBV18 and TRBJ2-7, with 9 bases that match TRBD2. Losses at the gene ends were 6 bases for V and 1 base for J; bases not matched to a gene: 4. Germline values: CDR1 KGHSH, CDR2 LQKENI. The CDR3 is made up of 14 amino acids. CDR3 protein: CASSRLAESYEQYF. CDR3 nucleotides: TGTGCCAGCTCCCGACTAGCGGAGTCCTACGAGCAGTACTTC.

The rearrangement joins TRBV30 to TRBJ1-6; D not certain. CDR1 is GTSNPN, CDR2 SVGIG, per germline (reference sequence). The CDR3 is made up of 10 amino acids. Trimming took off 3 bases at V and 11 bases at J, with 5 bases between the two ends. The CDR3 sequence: CAWSVPPLHF. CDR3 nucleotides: TGTGCCTGGAGCGTCCCACCCCTCCACTTT.

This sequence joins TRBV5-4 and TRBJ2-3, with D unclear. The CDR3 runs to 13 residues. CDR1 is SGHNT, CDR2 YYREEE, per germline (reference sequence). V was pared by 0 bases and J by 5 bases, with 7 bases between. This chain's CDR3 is CASSLGPRDTQYF. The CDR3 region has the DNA TGTGCCAGCAGCTTGGGACCTAGAGATACGCAGTATTTT.

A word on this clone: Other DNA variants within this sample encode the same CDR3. DNA of the CDR3: TGTGCCAGCTCACCCGGGACAGGCTACGAGCAGTACTTC. It specifies CASSPGTGYEQYF. This sequence joins TRBV18 and TRBJ2-7; 8 bases are a match to TRBD1. Germline assignment: CDR1 KGHSH and CDR2 LQKENI. The V and J ends lost 3 bases and 3 bases, in that order; junction bases with no gene match: 1. The CDR3 has 13 amino acids.

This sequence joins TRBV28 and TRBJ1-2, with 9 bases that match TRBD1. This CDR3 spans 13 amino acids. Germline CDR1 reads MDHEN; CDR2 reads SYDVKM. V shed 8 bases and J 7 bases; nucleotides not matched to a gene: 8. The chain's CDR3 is CASFRQGVFGYTF. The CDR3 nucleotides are TGTGCCAGCTTTCGACAGGGGGTATTTGGCTACACCTTC.

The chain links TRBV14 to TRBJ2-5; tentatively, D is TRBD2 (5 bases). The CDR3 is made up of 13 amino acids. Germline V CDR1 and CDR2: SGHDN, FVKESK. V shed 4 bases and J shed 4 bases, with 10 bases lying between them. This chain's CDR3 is CASSPHRGETQYF. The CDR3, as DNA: TGTGCCAGCAGCCCCCACCGGGGAGAGACCCAGTACTTC.

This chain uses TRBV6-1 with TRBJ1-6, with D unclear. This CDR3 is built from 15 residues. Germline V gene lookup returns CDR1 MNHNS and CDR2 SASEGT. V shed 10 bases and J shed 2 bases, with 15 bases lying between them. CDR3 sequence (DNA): TGTGCCACGCAGGTCCTACAGACCTATAATTCACCCCTCCACTTT. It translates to CATQVLQTYNSPLHF.

The CDR3 DNA follows: TGTGCCAGCAGCTTCGATCAGGGGAGCTATGGCTACACCTTC. Translating gives CASSFDQGSYGYTF. This chain joins TRBV5-4 and TRBJ1-2; maybe TRBD1 (6 bases). The V gene lost 2 bases and the J gene lost 4 bases, with 12 bases spanning the gap. CDR1 is SGHNT and CDR2 is YYREEE in the germline V gene (reference sequence). The CDR3 contains 14 residues.

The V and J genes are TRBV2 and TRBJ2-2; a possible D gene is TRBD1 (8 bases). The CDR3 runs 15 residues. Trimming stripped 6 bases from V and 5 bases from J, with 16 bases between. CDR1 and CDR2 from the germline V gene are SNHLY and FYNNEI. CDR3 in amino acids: CASRGDRTRTGELFF. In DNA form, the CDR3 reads TGTGCCAGCAGGGGGGACAGGACTAGAACCGGGGAGCTGTTTTTT.